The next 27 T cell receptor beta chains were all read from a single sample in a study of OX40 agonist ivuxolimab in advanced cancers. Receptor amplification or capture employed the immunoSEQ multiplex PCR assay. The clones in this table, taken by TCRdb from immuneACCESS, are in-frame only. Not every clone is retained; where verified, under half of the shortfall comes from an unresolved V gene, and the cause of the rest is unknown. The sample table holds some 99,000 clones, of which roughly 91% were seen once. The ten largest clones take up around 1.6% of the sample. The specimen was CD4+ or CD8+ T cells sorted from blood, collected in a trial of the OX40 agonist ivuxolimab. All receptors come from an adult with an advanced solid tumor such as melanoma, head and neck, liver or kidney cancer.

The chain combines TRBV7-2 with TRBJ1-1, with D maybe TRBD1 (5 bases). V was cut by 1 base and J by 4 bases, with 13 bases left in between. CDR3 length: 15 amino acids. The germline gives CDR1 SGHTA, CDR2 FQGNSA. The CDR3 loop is CASSLVARGGTEAFF. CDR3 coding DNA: TGTGCCAGCAGCTTAGTTGCACGGGGGGGCACTGAAGCTTTCTTT.

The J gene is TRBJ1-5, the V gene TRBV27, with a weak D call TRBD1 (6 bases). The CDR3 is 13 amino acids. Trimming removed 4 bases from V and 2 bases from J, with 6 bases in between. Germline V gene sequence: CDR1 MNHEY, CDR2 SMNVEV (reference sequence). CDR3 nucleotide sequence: TGTGCCAGCAGTTGGGGGCGCAATCAGCCCCAGCATTTT. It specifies CASSWGRNQPQHF.

Here the CDR3 DNA reads TGCGCCAGCAGCTTGGCCCCTCCCTATAGCGGGAGAAGATACGAGCAGTACTTC. Encoded protein: CASSLAPPYSGRRYEQYF. The V call is TRBV5-1, the J call TRBJ2-7, with 9 bases lining up with TRBD2. CDR3 size: 18 residues. V lost 0 bases and J lost 4; bases outside the gene matches: 14. The germline V gene has CDR1 SGHRS and CDR2 YFSETQ.

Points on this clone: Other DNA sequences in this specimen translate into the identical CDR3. The CDR3 loop reads CASSPLGGGAYNEQFF. DNA for the CDR3: TGTGCCAGCAGTCCTTTAGGAGGCGGAGCCTACAATGAGCAGTTCTTC. The rearrangement joins TRBV28 to TRBJ2-1, with D possibly matching TRBD2 (5 bases). CDR3 length: 16 residues. CDR1 and CDR2 from the germline V gene are MDHEN and SYDVKM. V was trimmed by 5 bases and J by 2 bases, leaving 16 bases between them.

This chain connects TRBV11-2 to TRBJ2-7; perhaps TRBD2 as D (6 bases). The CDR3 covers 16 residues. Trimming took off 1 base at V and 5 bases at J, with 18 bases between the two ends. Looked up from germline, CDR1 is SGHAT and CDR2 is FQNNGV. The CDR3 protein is CASSLAGTGVGHEQYF. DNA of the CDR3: TGTGCCAGCAGCTTAGCGGGGACGGGAGTCGGCCACGAGCAGTACTTC.

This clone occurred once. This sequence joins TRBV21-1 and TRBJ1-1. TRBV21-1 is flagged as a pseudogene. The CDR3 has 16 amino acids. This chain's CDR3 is CASSFFFYTIRTEAFF. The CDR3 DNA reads TGTGCCAGCAGTTTTTTCTTCTACACAATTCGCACTGAAGCTTTCTTT.

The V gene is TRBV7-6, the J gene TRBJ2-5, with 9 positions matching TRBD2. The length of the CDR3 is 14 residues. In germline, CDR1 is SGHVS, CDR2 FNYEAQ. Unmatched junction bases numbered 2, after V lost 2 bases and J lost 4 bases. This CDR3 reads CASSLRGRGETQYF. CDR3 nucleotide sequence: TGTGCCAGCAGCTTACGCGGGAGGGGAGAGACCCAGTACTTC.

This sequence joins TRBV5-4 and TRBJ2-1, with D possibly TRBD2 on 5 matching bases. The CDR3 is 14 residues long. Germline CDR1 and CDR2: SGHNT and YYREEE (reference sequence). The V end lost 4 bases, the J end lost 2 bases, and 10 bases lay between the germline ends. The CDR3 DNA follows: TGTGCCAGCAGCCCCGGACTGGCCTACAATGAGCAGTTCTTC. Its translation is CASSPGLAYNEQFF.

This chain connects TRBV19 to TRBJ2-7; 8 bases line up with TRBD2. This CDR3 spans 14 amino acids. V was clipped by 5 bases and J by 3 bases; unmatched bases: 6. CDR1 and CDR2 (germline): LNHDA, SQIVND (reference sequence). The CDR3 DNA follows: TGTGCCAGTAGTCCGGTTACTAGCGGCTACGAGCAGTACTTC. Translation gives CASSPVTSGYEQYF.

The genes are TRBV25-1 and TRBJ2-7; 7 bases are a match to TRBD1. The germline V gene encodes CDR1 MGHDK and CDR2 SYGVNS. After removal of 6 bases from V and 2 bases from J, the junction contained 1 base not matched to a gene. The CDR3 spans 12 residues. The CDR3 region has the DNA TGTGCCAGCAGAGGGACAGCCTACGAGCAGTACTTC. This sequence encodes CASRGTAYEQYF.

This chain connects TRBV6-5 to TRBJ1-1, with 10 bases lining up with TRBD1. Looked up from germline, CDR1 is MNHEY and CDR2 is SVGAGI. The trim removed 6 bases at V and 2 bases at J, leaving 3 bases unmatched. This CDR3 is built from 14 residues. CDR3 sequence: CASRGQGINTEAFF. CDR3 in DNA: TGTGCCAGCAGGGGACAGGGGATAAACACTGAAGCTTTCTTT.

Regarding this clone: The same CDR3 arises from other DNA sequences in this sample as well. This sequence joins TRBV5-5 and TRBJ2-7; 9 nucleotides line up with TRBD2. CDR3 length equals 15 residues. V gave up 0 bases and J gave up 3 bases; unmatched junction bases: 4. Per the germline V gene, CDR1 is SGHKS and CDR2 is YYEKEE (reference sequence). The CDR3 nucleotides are TGTGCCAGCAGCTTGGGACTAGCGGAGGGCTACGAGCAGTACTTC. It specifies CASSLGLAEGYEQYF.

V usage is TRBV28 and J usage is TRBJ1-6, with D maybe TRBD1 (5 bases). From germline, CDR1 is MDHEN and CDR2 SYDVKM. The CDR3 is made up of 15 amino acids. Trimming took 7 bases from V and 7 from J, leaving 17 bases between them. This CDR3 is CASIPSGTQNSPLHF. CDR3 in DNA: TGTGCCAGCATCCCCTCCGGGACGCAGAATTCACCCCTCCACTTT. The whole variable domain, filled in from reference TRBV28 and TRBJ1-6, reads DVKVTQSSRYLVKRTGEKVFLECVQDMDHENMFWYRQDPGLGLRLIYFSYDVKMKEKGDIPEGYSVSREKKERFSLILESASTNQTSMYLCASIPSGTQNSPLHFGNGTRLTVT.

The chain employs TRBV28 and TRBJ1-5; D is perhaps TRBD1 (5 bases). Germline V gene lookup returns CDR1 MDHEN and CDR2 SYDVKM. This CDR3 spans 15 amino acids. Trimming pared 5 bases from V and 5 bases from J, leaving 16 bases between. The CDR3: CASSPTGTRDQPQHF. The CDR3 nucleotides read TGTGCCAGCAGTCCAACCGGGACCCGGGATCAGCCCCAGCATTTT.

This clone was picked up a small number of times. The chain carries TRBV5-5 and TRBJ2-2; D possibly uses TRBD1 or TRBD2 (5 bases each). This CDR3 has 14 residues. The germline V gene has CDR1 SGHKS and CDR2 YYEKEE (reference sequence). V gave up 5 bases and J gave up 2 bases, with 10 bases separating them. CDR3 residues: CASRLGPNTGELFF. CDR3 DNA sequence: TGTGCCAGCAGACTGGGACCTAACACCGGGGAGCTGTTTTTT.

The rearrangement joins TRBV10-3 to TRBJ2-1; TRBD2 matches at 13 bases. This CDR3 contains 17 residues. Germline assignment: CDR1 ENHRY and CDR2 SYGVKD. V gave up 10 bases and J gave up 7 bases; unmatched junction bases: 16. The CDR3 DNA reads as TGTGCCACCATGGGGGGTATGCGGACTAGCGGGAGTAATGAGCAGTTCTTC. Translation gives CATMGGMRTSGSNEQFF.

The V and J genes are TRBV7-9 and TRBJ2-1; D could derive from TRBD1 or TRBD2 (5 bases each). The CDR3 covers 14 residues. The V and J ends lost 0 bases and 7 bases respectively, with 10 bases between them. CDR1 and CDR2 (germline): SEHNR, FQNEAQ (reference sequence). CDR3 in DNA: TGTGCCAGCAGCTTAGCGGGGGTACGGAATGAGCAGTTCTTC. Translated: CASSLAGVRNEQFF.

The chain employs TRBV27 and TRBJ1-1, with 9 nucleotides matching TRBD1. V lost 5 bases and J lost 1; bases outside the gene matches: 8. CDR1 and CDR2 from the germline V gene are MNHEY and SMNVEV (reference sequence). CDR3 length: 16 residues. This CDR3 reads CASSPTGTGPNTEAFF. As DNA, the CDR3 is TGTGCCAGCAGTCCGACCGGGACAGGGCCGAACACTGAAGCTTTCTTT.

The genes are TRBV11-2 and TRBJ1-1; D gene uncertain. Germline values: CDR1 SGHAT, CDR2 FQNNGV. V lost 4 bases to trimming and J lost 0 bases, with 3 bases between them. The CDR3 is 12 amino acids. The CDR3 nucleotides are TGTGCCAGCAGCTGGGTGAACACTGAAGCTTTCTTT. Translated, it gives CASSWVNTEAFF.

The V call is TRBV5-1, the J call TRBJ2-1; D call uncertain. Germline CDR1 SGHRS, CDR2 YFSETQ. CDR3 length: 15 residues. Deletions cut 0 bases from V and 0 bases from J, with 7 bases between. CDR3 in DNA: TGCGCCAGCAGCTTGGAGGCCTCCTCCTACAATGAGCAGTTCTTC. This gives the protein CASSLEASSYNEQFF.

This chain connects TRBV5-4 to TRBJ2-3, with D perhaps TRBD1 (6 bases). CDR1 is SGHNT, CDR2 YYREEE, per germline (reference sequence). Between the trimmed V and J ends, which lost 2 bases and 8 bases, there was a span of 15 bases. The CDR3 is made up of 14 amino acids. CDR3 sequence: CASSFYGTPSTQYF. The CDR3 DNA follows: TGTGCCAGCAGCTTTTACGGGACACCTAGTACGCAGTATTTT.

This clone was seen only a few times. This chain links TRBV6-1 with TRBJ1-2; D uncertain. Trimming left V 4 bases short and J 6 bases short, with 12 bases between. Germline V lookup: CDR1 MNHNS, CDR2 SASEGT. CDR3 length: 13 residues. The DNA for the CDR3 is TGTGCCAGCAGTGCCGAGCTTATGGATGGCTACACCTTC. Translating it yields CASSAELMDGYTF.

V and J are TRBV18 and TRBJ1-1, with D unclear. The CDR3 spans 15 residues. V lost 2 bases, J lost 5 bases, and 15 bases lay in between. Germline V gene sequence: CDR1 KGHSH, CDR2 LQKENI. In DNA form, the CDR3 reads TGTGCCAGCTCACCAGAACCGGACCCCCTGACTGAAGCTTTCTTT. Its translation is CASSPEPDPLTEAFF. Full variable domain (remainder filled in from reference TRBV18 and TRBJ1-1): NAGVMQNPRHLVRRRGQEARLRCSPMKGHSHVYWYRQLPEEGLKFMVYLQKENIIDESGMPKERFSAEFPKEGPSILRIQQVVRGDSAAYFCASSPEPDPLTEAFFGQGTRLTVV.

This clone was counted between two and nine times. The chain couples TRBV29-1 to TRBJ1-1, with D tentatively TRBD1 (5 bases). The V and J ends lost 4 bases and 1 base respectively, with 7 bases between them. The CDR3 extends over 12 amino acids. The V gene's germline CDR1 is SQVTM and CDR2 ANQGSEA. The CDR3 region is CSVGGTNTEAFF. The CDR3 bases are TGCAGCGTTGGGGGCACGAACACTGAAGCTTTCTTT.

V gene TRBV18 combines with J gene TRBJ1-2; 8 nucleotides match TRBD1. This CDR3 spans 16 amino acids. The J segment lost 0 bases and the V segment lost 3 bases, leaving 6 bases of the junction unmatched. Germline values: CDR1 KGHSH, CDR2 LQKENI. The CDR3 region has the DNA TGTGCCAGCTCACCCGGACAGGGAACGGCTAACTATGGCTACACCTTC. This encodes CASSPGQGTANYGYTF. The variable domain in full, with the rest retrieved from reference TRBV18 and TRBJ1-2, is NAGVMQNPRHLVRRRGQEARLRCSPMKGHSHVYWYRQLPEEGLKFMVYLQKENIIDESGMPKERFSAEFPKEGPSILRIQQVVRGDSAAYFCASSPGQGTANYGYTFGSGTRLTVV.

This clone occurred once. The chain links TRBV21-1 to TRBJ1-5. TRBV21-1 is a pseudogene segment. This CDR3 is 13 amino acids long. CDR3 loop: CASSRSFHGAQHF. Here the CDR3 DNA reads TGTGCCAGCAGCAGGTCCTTCCACGGGGCTCAGCATTTT.

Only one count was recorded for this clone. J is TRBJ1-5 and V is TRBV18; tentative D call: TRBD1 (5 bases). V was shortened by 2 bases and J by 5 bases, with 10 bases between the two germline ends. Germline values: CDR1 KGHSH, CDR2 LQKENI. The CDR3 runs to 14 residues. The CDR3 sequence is CASSPRQLDQPQHF. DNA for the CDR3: TGTGCCAGCTCACCAAGACAGTTAGATCAGCCCCAGCATTTT.